This TCR beta chain stems from a study of T cells expressing NK-cell markers. In generating TCR beta cDNA, 5'RACE template switching with UMIs was used. TCRdb re-called the 5' RACE reads and gives one entry per CDR3 protein, without DNA. Its clone listing holds roughly 420,000 distinct CDR3 sequences. Sequencing was performed on blood T cells: a sorted CD56 or NKG2C T cell subset, CD4+ or CD8+ T cells, or bulk PBMC T cells (not recorded which). The TCR sequence derives from a woman aged 18 to 75 in good health.

The CDR3 loop reads CASSLGQVDTGELFF. The chain couples TRBV5-6 to TRBJ2-2; TCRdb's D call of TRBD1 is untestable without DNA. CDR3 length: 15 residues. Germline assignment: CDR1 SGHDT and CDR2 YYEEEE. Drawing the rest from reference TRBV5-6 and TRBJ2-2, the complete variable domain is DAGVTQSPTHLIKTRGQQVTLRCSPKSGHDTVSWYQQALGQGPQFIFQYYEEEERQRGNFPDRFSGHQFPNYSSELNVNALLLGDSALYLCASSLGQVDTGELFFGEGSRLTVL.